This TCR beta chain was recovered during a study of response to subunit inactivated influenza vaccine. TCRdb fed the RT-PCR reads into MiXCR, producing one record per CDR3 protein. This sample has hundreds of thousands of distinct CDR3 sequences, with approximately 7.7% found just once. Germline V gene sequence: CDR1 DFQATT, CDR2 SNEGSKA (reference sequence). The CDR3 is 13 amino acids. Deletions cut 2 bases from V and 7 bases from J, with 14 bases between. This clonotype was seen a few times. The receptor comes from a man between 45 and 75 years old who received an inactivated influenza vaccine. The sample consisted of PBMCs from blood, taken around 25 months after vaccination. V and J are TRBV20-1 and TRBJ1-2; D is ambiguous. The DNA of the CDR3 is TGCAGTGCTAGACCAACAACACAGAGTGGCTACACCTTC. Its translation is CSARPTTQSGYTF.